Detailed here is one T cell receptor beta chain. The data derive from a study of shared clonotypes between healthy human individuals. CDR3 size: 13 residues. Germline V lookup: CDR1 SGHVS, CDR2 FQNEAQ. V gave up 4 bases and J gave up 4 bases, with 9 bases separating them. On sorted subsets, replicate PCRs used approximately 190 ng DNA, or some 28,000 T cell genomes. As processed by the authors: ImmunoSEQ gave junction-only sequences without quality scores, so filtering differed. The assay was immunoSEQ multiplex PCR, and TCRdb's table has in-frame clones only and misses some. The DNA was the basis for D and trimming; V, J and clone size are from that table. The sample includes 300,000 to 350,000 clones, less than 75% seen only once; the top ten take less than 11%. CD45RA-negative memory and CD45RA+ naive subsets were split from the CD4+ cells.

This rearrangement joins TRBV7-8 to TRBJ2-3; D is unresolved. This receptor was taken from a young man in good health. Sequencing input: memory CD4+ T cells sorted from blood. Specified subset: CD45RA-negative fraction. CDR3 loop: CASSSRVADTQYF. The CDR3 nucleotides are TGTGCCAGCAGCTCTCGTGTAGCAGATACGCAGTATTTT.